A single sample is the source of the 17 T cell receptor beta chains below, sequenced in a study of blood T cell repertoires in COVID-19. Clones were read by immunoSEQ multiplex PCR, and TCRdb kept only the in-frame ones, dropping some. The sample has 52,000 or so clones; 80% to 95% are singletons. The sequenced sample consisted of peripheral blood. These receptors all come from a human donor in a cohort sampled during active COVID-19.

A remark on this clone: The junction departs from the called germline gene at one end, perhaps through a read error. V usage is TRBV7-7 and J usage is TRBJ2-3; a weak D match, TRBD2 (6 bases). This CDR3 is built from 15 residues. The germline CDR1 and CDR2 sequences are SSHAT and FNYEAQ (reference sequence). CDR3 sequence (DNA): TGTGCTAGCAGCTTAGGATCTAGCGCCACAGATACGCAGTATTTT. Protein product: CASSLGSSATDTQYF.

The genes are TRBV19 and TRBJ2-7; 9 nucleotides match TRBD2. Germline CDR1 and CDR2: LNHDA and SQIVND (reference sequence). V was clipped by 3 bases and J by 6 bases; unmatched bases: 3. The CDR3 has 13 residues. The CDR3 protein is CASSMGLAGEQYF. For the CDR3, the DNA is TGTGCCAGTAGTATGGGACTAGCCGGCGAGCAGTACTTC.

The chain's CDR3 is CARERSGANVLTF. The CDR3 DNA follows: TGTGCCAGGGAGCGATCTGGGGCCAACGTCCTGACTTTC. V usage is TRBV2 and J usage is TRBJ2-6, with D uncertain. CDR1 and CDR2 from the germline V gene are SNHLY and FYNNEI. The CDR3 consists of 13 residues. The ends were cut back, 9 bases at V and 1 base at J, with 7 bases in the middle.

This clone was recorded a few times. The chain recombines TRBV6-4 with TRBJ2-1; TRBD2 agrees at 12 bases. CDR1 and CDR2 from the germline V gene are MRHNA and SNTAGT. CDR3 length: 15 amino acids. V lost 0 bases, J lost 6 bases, and 0 bases stayed unmatched. The CDR3 region is CASSDSTSGSNEQFF. CDR3 nucleotide sequence: TGTGCCAGCAGTGACTCGACTAGCGGGAGCAATGAGCAGTTCTTC.

The chain has TRBV6-5 and TRBJ2-1, with no clear D. Trimming removed 7 bases at V and 5 bases at J, with 15 bases between. The CDR3 runs to 14 residues. CDR1 MNHEY and CDR2 SVGAGI come from the germline V gene. The CDR3 coding sequence is TGTGCCAGCACCCCCCCCGCAGTAAACAATGAGCAGTTCTTC. Its protein product is CASTPPAVNNEQFF.

The V gene is TRBV7-8, the J gene TRBJ2-7; 9 positions agree with TRBD2. J was trimmed by 3 bases and V by 1 base; bases with no gene match: 4. Germline V lookup: CDR1 SGHVS, CDR2 FQNEAQ. The CDR3 runs to 15 residues. The CDR3 here is CASSLGLAGRYEQYF. The CDR3 coding sequence is TGTGCCAGCAGCTTAGGTCTAGCGGGACGCTACGAGCAGTACTTC.

The chain recombines TRBV29-1 with TRBJ2-7; 7 bases match TRBD1. The CDR3 totals 12 residues. Germline lookup yields CDR1 SQVTM and CDR2 ANQGSEA. The V and J ends lost 6 bases and 1 base, in that order; junction bases with no gene match: 3. The CDR3 spells CSVRDSSYEQYF. The CDR3 region has the DNA TGCAGCGTCCGGGACAGTTCCTACGAGCAGTACTTC.

This chain connects TRBV7-6 to TRBJ2-3; 10 bases are shared with TRBD2. V was pared by 1 base and J by 0 bases, with 7 bases of the junction left unmatched. CDR1 and CDR2 from the germline V gene are SGHVS and FNYEAQ. This CDR3 contains 18 residues. The CDR3 here is CASSLGTSGTASTDTQYF. Here the CDR3 DNA reads TGTGCCAGCAGCTTAGGTACTAGCGGGACCGCTAGCACAGATACGCAGTATTTT.

CDR3 protein: CASSQGRGRSGANVLTF. CDR3 nucleotide sequence: TGCGCCAGCAGCCAAGGAAGGGGCCGCTCTGGGGCCAACGTCCTGACTTTC. The gene calls are TRBV4-1 and TRBJ2-6, with D possibly TRBD1 on 5 matching bases. Trimming stripped 1 base from V and 0 bases from J, with 10 bases between. This CDR3 has 17 amino acids. CDR1 MGHRA and CDR2 YSYEKL come from the germline V gene.

This chain uses TRBV13 with TRBJ2-7; 8 positions agree with TRBD1. Germline CDR1 reads PRHDT; CDR2 reads FYEKMQ (reference sequence). CDR3 size: 16 residues. Trimming took 5 bases from V and 3 from J; bases not matched to a gene: 12. The chain's CDR3 is CASSRTGHTPNYEQYF. CDR3 bases: TGTGCCAGCAGCCGGACAGGGCATACCCCCAACTACGAGCAGTACTTC.

The chain couples TRBV6-6 to TRBJ2-7; 9 bases line up with TRBD1. J was trimmed by 4 bases and V by 2 bases; bases with no gene match: 3. Per germline, CDR1 MNHNY and CDR2 SVGAGI (reference sequence). The CDR3 has 14 residues. Here the CDR3 DNA reads TGTGCCAGCAGTTACCCGGGACAGGGTTACGAGCAGTACTTC. It translates to CASSYPGQGYEQYF.

The rearrangement uses TRBV27 and TRBJ2-7; 13 bases align to TRBD2. The CDR3 extends over 15 amino acids. Germline lookup yields CDR1 MNHEY and CDR2 SMNVEV (reference sequence). The V and J ends lost 4 bases and 4 bases, in that order; junction bases with no gene match: 4. CDR3 DNA: TGTGCCAGCAGTTGGACTAGCGGGGGATGGTACGAGCAGTACTTC. Encoded protein: CASSWTSGGWYEQYF.

V is TRBV30 and J is TRBJ1-6; D is possibly TRBD1 (6 bases). The germline CDR1 and CDR2 sequences are GTSNPN and SVGIG (reference sequence). The CDR3 spans 13 residues. V was clipped by 8 bases and J by 10 bases, with 18 bases between them. The CDR3 DNA reads as TGTGCCAGATCCGGGACATCGGACTCACCCCTCCACTTT. This sequence encodes CARSGTSDSPLHF. Full variable domain (remainder filled in from reference TRBV30 and TRBJ1-6): SQTIHQWPATLVQPVGSPLSLECTVEGTSNPNLYWYRQAAGRGLQLLFYSVGIGQISSEVPQNLSASRPQDRQFILSSKKLLLSDSGFYLCARSGTSDSPLHFGNGTRLTVT.

This clone was seen a single time. The gene calls are TRBV7-9 and TRBJ2-5, with TRBD2 matching 9 bases. CDR3 size: 16 residues. The germline CDR1 and CDR2 sequences are SEHNR and FQNEAQ (reference sequence). V was pared by 1 base and J by 1 base, with 4 bases of the junction left unmatched. The CDR3 DNA sequence: TGTGCCAGCAGCTTAGTAGCGGGAGTTCGCCAAGAGACCCAGTACTTC. Its translation: CASSLVAGVRQETQYF.

The chain uses TRBV5-1 and TRBJ2-1; the D is unclear. The CDR3 is 14 residues long. V was pared by 2 bases and J by 0 bases, with 6 bases between. Germline assignment: CDR1 SGHRS and CDR2 YFSETQ. The CDR3 loop is CASSLSISYNEQFF. CDR3 sequence (DNA): TGCGCCAGCAGCTTAAGCATCTCCTACAATGAGCAGTTCTTC.

This sequence joins TRBV7-6 and TRBJ2-7; 9 positions agree with TRBD2. The germline gives CDR1 SGHVS, CDR2 FNYEAQ. The CDR3 sequence is 15 residues long. The V segment lost 1 base and the J segment 0 bases; nucleotides outside the gene matches: 1. CDR3 region: CASSLGGRGSYEQYF. CDR3 bases: TGTGCCAGCAGCTTAGGCGGGAGGGGCTCCTACGAGCAGTACTTC.

V gene TRBV29-1 combines with J gene TRBJ1-4; no definite D call. V lost 6 bases to trimming and J lost 8 bases, with 10 bases between them. The CDR3 contains 11 residues. The germline gives CDR1 SQVTM, CDR2 ANQGSEA. CDR3 sequence reads: CSVQTGEKLFF. The CDR3 DNA reads as TGCAGCGTCCAGACCGGGGAAAAACTGTTTTTT.